The 21 T cell receptor beta chains listed next were all sequenced from one sample in a study of human T cells and chemical hapten exposure. Each CDR3 protein gets one entry after TCRdb re-called the RACE reads with MiXCR. The table lists some 200,000 distinct CDR3 sequences, approximately 31% of them singletons, with less than 3% in the top ten. This sample's time point: pre-sensitization, week 0. Sample treatment: therapeutic diphenylcyclopropenone sensitization with weekly scalp DPC. The sample was whole blood, taken in connection with sensitization to the hapten diphenylcyclopropenone (DPC). The source is a woman in her 30s with alopecia areata. Some clones in this sample may be carry-over from other donors' samples.

The V call is TRBV29-1, the J call TRBJ2-7; tentatively, D is TRBD2 (6 bases). Trimming cost V 4 bases and J 5 bases, with 15 bases left between them. The germline V gene encodes CDR1 SQVTM and CDR2 ANQGSEA. This CDR3 has 13 residues. This chain's CDR3 is CSVAFGTFDEQYF. DNA for the CDR3: TGCAGCGTTGCGTTTGGGACTTTTGACGAGCAGTACTTC.

Only a few counts were recorded for this clonotype. The J gene is TRBJ2-2, the V gene TRBV6-2 or TRBV6-3; maybe TRBD1 (6 bases). Trimming removed 6 bases at V and 7 bases at J, with 12 bases between. Germline values: CDR1 MNHEY, CDR2 SVGEGT. This CDR3 is 13 amino acids long. CDR3 coding DNA: TGTGCCAGCAGGATCCAGGGGCTCGGGGAGCTGTTTTTT. As protein: CASRIQGLGELFF.

This clonotype has only a few counts. The genes are TRBV28 and TRBJ1-2, with D perhaps matching TRBD1 (6 bases). V lost 2 bases and J lost 5, with 12 bases in between. The CDR3 runs 14 residues. Germline lookup yields CDR1 MDHEN and CDR2 SYDVKM. The CDR3 protein is CASSLLRTDYGYTF. The CDR3 DNA reads as TGTGCCAGCAGTTTACTCCGGACAGATTATGGCTACACCTTC.

J is TRBJ1-1 and V is TRBV20-1, with D possibly TRBD1 on 6 matching bases. Germline-derived CDR1 and CDR2 are DFQATT and SNEGSKA (reference sequence). The ends were cut back, 1 base at V and 3 bases at J, with 12 bases in the middle. The CDR3 is 14 residues long. The CDR3: CSARVAGADTEAFF. DNA of the CDR3: TGCAGTGCTAGAGTGGCGGGGGCAGACACTGAAGCTTTCTTT.

The rearrangement links TRBV4-1 to TRBJ2-6; unclear D gene. The V end was cut by 0 bases, the J end by 2 bases, with 11 bases between. The CDR3 spans 17 residues. Per germline, CDR1 MGHRA and CDR2 YSYEKL. CDR3 DNA: TGCGCCAGCAGCCAAGATCATGGGGTAACTGGGGCCAACGTCCTGACTTTC. This codes for CASSQDHGVTGANVLTF.

V gene TRBV21-1 combines with J gene TRBJ2-5; the DNA was not compared with TRBD1, the D call given in the table. TRBV21-1 is noted as a pseudogene. This CDR3 contains 14 residues. CDR3 in amino acids: CARSFRQGAETQYF. CDR3 nucleotides: TGTGCCAGGAGCTTTCGACAGGGGGCAGAGACCCAGTACTTC.

The rearrangement joins TRBV28 to TRBJ1-5; TRBD1 matches at 8 bases. CDR1 is MDHEN and CDR2 is SYDVKM in the germline V gene. This CDR3 contains 15 residues. V gave up 3 bases and J gave up 6 bases; unmatched junction bases: 7. This CDR3 is CASSFPNRGSQPQHF. The CDR3 DNA sequence: TGTGCCAGCAGTTTCCCAAACAGGGGGTCTCAGCCCCAGCATTTT.

The rearrangement joins TRBV5-1 to TRBJ1-2; weak D call: TRBD1 (5 bases). CDR1 SGHRS and CDR2 YFSETQ come from the germline V gene. Trimming removed 4 bases at V and 5 bases at J, with 15 bases between. The CDR3 sequence is 14 residues long. CDR3 in amino acids: CASSSGQGTYGYTF. The DNA of the CDR3 is TGCGCCAGCAGCAGCGGACAAGGGACGTATGGCTACACCTTC.

This clonotype was seen a handful of times. The chain combines TRBV19 with TRBJ2-3, with D maybe TRBD2 (5 bases). Trimming took 8 bases from V and 2 from J, leaving 14 bases between them. The CDR3 has 14 residues. In germline, CDR1 is LNHDA, CDR2 SQIVND (reference sequence). CDR3 in DNA: TGTGCCAGTCGCGACCGGGGTTCCACAGATACGCAGTATTTT. Translating gives CASRDRGSTDTQYF.

This chain links TRBV4-2 with TRBJ1-6; D call uncertain. CDR3 length: 16 amino acids. Germline lookup yields CDR1 LGHNA and CDR2 YNFKEQ. The V end was cut by 2 bases, the J end by 5 bases, with 13 bases between. The chain's CDR3 is CASSQTDRPNNSPLHF. CDR3 nucleotides: TGTGCCAGCAGCCAAACAGATAGGCCAAATAATTCACCCCTCCACTTT.

This clonotype was detected many times. The rearrangement links TRBV6-5 to TRBJ2-7; TRBD2 might be the D (5 bases). Germline lookup yields CDR1 MNHEY and CDR2 SVGAGI. Trimming cost V 5 bases and J 2 bases, with 13 bases left between them. This CDR3 has 14 residues. The CDR3: CASSGRLPTYEQYF. The CDR3, as DNA: TGTGCCAGCAGTGGCAGACTACCAACCTACGAGCAGTACTTC.

This clonotype was counted between two and nine times. The rearrangement links TRBV6-1 to TRBJ2-3; 12 bases agree with TRBD2. Germline-derived CDR1 and CDR2 are MNHNS and SASEGT. J gave up 4 bases and V 6 bases, and 5 bases lay outside the gene matches. The CDR3 totals 15 residues. The DNA of the CDR3 is TGTGCCAGCAGCCCCCTAGCGGGGGGGCCAGATACGCAGTATTTT. It encodes CASSPLAGGPDTQYF.

V is TRBV7-2 and J is TRBJ2-2; D is unclear. V shed 3 bases and J shed 1 base, with 9 bases lying between them. CDR3 length: 15 amino acids. Germline assignment: CDR1 SGHTA and CDR2 FQGNSA. Here the CDR3 reads CASSFDQRNTGELFF. The CDR3 DNA reads as TGTGCCAGCAGCTTTGATCAGAGGAACACCGGGGAGCTGTTTTTT.

The sample holds a few counts of this clonotype. This sequence joins TRBV9 and TRBJ1-3, with D perhaps TRBD1 (5 bases). The CDR3 contains 16 residues. The V end was cut by 0 bases, the J end by 2 bases, with 12 bases between. The germline CDR1 and CDR2 sequences are SGDLS and YYNGEE. CDR3 nucleotide sequence: TGTGCCAGCAGCGTAGGTTCGGGGGATACTGGAAACACCATATATTTT. Translating gives CASSVGSGDTGNTIYF.

V usage is TRBV29-1 and J usage is TRBJ2-5; maybe TRBD2 (5 bases). This CDR3 contains 14 residues. V was trimmed by 4 bases and J by 1 base, leaving 13 bases between them. Per the germline V gene, CDR1 is SQVTM and CDR2 is ANQGSEA. CDR3 amino acids: CSVGLPPSQETQYF. In nucleotides, the CDR3 is TGCAGCGTTGGACTACCCCCCTCCCAAGAGACCCAGTACTTC. Looking up the rest from reference TRBV29-1 and TRBJ2-5 gives the full variable domain: SAVISQKPSRDICQRGTSLTIQCQVDSQVTMMFWYRQQPGQSLTLIATANQGSEATYESGFVIDKFPISRPNLTFSTLTVSNMSPEDSSIYLCSVGLPPSQETQYFGPGTRLLVL.

This chain joins TRBV29-1 and TRBJ2-1; no reliable D call. Germline CDR1 reads SQVTM; CDR2 reads ANQGSEA. CDR3 length equals 11 residues. With 7 bases removed from V and 6 bases from J, the gap between germline ends came to 10 bases. For the CDR3, the DNA is TGCAGCGCCACATTTATCAATGAGCAGTTCTTC. This sequence encodes CSATFINEQFF.

This clonotype has only a few counts. The CDR3 bases are TGTGCCAGCAGCCGAGCCGACAGGAGCTCCTACGAGCAGTACTTC. It encodes CASSRADRSSYEQYF. The chain has TRBV28 and TRBJ2-7, with TRBD1 as a possible D gene (6 bases). The germline V gene encodes CDR1 MDHEN and CDR2 SYDVKM. Trimming left V 6 bases short and J 0 bases short, with 15 bases between. The CDR3 sequence is 15 residues long.

This clonotype was seen only a few times. The rearrangement links TRBV5-1 to TRBJ2-7; D might be TRBD1 (5 bases). V was pared by 4 bases and J by 0 bases, with 14 bases between. The germline V gene has CDR1 SGHRS and CDR2 YFSETQ. This CDR3 is built from 15 residues. The CDR3 bases are TGCGCCAGCAGCCCAGGCTCGACAGACTCCTACGAGCAGTACTTC. It yields the protein CASSPGSTDSYEQYF.

The table lists this clonotype with a count of one. The V call is TRBV27, the J call TRBJ1-4, with D unclear. CDR3 length: 14 amino acids. In germline, CDR1 is MNHEY, CDR2 SMNVEV (reference sequence). Trimming removed 8 bases at V and 5 bases at J, with 15 bases between. CDR3 DNA sequence: TGTGCCAGCGGCGAAATCTGGTCGAATGAAAAACTGTTTTTT. This codes for CASGEIWSNEKLFF.

In nucleotides, the CDR3 is TGTGCCAGCAGACCGAATCCAGGTGCTAACTATGGCTACACCTTC. The encoded protein is CASRPNPGANYGYTF. The chain uses TRBV28 and TRBJ1-2; D remains unclear. The CDR3 consists of 15 residues. The V end lost 6 bases, the J end lost 0 bases, and 14 bases lay between the germline ends. From germline, CDR1 is MDHEN and CDR2 SYDVKM.

The genes are TRBV6-6 and TRBJ1-1, with 7 bases matching TRBD1. The V gene's germline CDR1 is MNHNY and CDR2 SVGAGI (reference sequence). Germline trimming cut 2 bases from V and 10 bases from J; bases unmatched to any gene: 19. The CDR3 sequence is 17 residues long. Here the CDR3 DNA reads TGTGCCAGCAGTTACCACCTTAGCGACAGGGCTCCTTTCGGAGCTTTCTTT. Protein product: CASSYHLSDRAPFGAFF.